One and the same sample provided the 26 T cell receptor beta chains below, sequenced in a study of sequential checkpoint blockade in melanoma. The treatment here: randomized to nivolumab then ipilimumab (arm A) or the reverse (arm B). Sequenced by immunoSEQ multiplex PCR; TCRdb stores in-frame clones only, minus some. The data hold 15,000 to 20,000 clones, with around 68% observed a single time. Sequencing used CD8+ T cells sorted from blood (inferred from file names), obtained from a patient given nivolumab and ipilimumab in sequence. These receptors came from a human donor with melanoma.

This rearrangement joins TRBV2 to TRBJ1-2; 7 positions agree with TRBD1. The CDR3 is 14 amino acids. After removal of 6 bases from V and 2 bases from J, the junction contained 6 bases not matched to a gene. CDR1 is SNHLY, CDR2 FYNNEI, per germline. This CDR3 reads CASSEYRGNYGYTF. The DNA for the CDR3 is TGTGCCAGCAGCGAATACAGGGGCAACTATGGCTACACCTTC.

The chain joins TRBV4-1 to TRBJ2-5, with unresolved D. The better agreement between TRBJ2-7 and the DNA end casts doubt on the J call. CDR3 length: 12 residues. Germline V lookup: CDR1 MGHRA, CDR2 YSYEKL. CDR3 region: CASSQGNYEQYF. The CDR3 coding sequence is TGCGCCAGCAGCCAAGGAAACTACGAGCAGTACTTC.

This chain connects TRBV2 to TRBJ1-2; D gene ambiguous. CDR3 length: 11 residues. V was cut by 8 bases and J by 8 bases, with 12 bases left in between. Looked up from germline, CDR1 is SNHLY and CDR2 is FYNNEI. The CDR3 DNA is TGTGCCAGCTCCGCTGCTGAGGGCTACACCTTC. It is translated as CASSAAEGYTF.

In its sample, this clone ranks as large. The J gene is TRBJ1-2, the V gene TRBV6-5, with D unclear. Per the germline V gene, CDR1 is MNHEY and CDR2 is SVGAGI. CDR3 length: 11 residues. V lost 9 bases and J lost 4, with 9 bases in between. In DNA, the CDR3 is TGTGCCAGTGGAGGTGCCTATGGCTACACCTTC. Protein sequence: CASGGAYGYTF.

V gene TRBV19 combines with J gene TRBJ2-1; D perhaps matches TRBD2 (7 bases). CDR1 and CDR2 from the germline V gene are LNHDA and SQIVND (reference sequence). Trimming took off 3 bases at V and 3 bases at J, with 12 bases between the two ends. This CDR3 comprises 15 residues. The CDR3 here is CASSIRGGGYNEQFF. CDR3 coding DNA: TGTGCCAGTAGTATTAGAGGGGGGGGCTACAATGAGCAGTTCTTC.

The chain has TRBV6-1 and TRBJ1-4; TRBD1 matches at 8 bases. This CDR3 comprises 15 residues. Germline V lookup: CDR1 MNHNS, CDR2 SASEGT. V was clipped by 6 bases and J by 8 bases; unmatched bases: 11. CDR3 coding DNA: TGTGCCAGCAGGAGAGGGGAGGGACAGGCCGAAAAACTGTTTTTT. Translation: CASRRGEGQAEKLFF.

The chain uses TRBV19 and TRBJ2-7, with a tentative D call TRBD2 (6 bases). The CDR3 runs to 14 residues. Trimming removed 9 bases from V and 0 bases from J, with 15 bases in between. CDR1 is LNHDA, CDR2 SQIVND, per germline (reference sequence). CDR3 loop: CASRGTSNSYEQYF. For the CDR3, the DNA is TGTGCCAGCCGGGGGACTTCGAACTCCTACGAGCAGTACTTC. The entire variable domain, with the rest obtained from reference TRBV19 and TRBJ2-7, is as follows: DGGITQSPKYLFRKEGQNVTLSCEQNLNHDAMYWYRQDPGQGLRLIYYSQIVNDFQKGDIAEGYSVSREKKESFPLTVTSAQKNPTAFYLCASRGTSNSYEQYFGPGTRLTVT.

CDR3 region: CASRGLADNYEQYF. The CDR3 nucleotides read TGCGCCAGCAGAGGGCTAGCGGATAACTACGAGCAGTACTTC. V gene TRBV10-2 combines with J gene TRBJ2-7; 7 bases match TRBD2. V gave up 6 bases and J gave up 3 bases; unmatched junction bases: 8. Per the germline V gene, CDR1 is WSHSY and CDR2 is SAAADI. The CDR3 covers 14 residues.

This chain connects TRBV9 to TRBJ1-3; D perhaps matches TRBD1 (5 bases). The germline V and J ends were trimmed by 0 bases and 7 bases, with 5 bases remaining between them. This CDR3 has 12 residues. CDR1 and CDR2 (germline): SGDLS, YYNGEE. CDR3 region: CASSVGQNTIYF. CDR3 bases: TGTGCCAGCAGCGTAGGACAGAACACCATATATTTT.

The V call is TRBV4-1, the J call TRBJ2-7; tentative D call: TRBD1 (6 bases). There are 15 residues in the CDR3. The V and J ends lost 4 bases and 2 bases respectively, with 15 bases between them. CDR1 and CDR2 from the germline V gene are MGHRA and YSYEKL. This CDR3 reads CASSPSSGDTYEQYF. The CDR3 region has the DNA TGCGCCAGCAGCCCAAGTTCAGGGGATACCTACGAGCAGTACTTC.

The J gene is TRBJ1-1, the V gene TRBV11-2, with 8 bases fitting TRBD1. The CDR3 spans 15 residues. The V gene end was trimmed by 5 bases and the J gene end by 4 bases; junction bases not matched to a gene: 9. The V gene's germline CDR1 is SGHAT and CDR2 FQNNGV. DNA of the CDR3: TGTGCCAGCAGCGCCTGGACAGGGTCTAGCACTGAAGCTTTCTTT. Translating gives CASSAWTGSSTEAFF.

This clone was counted a few times. This rearrangement joins TRBV9 to TRBJ1-1; D is ambiguous. The CDR3 is 15 amino acids. Germline assignment: CDR1 SGDLS and CDR2 YYNGEE. The V gene lost 0 bases and the J gene lost 11 bases, with 20 bases spanning the gap. CDR3 sequence: CASSVANSPAVEAFF. CDR3 DNA sequence: TGTGCCAGCAGCGTAGCGAACAGCCCAGCGGTGGAGGCTTTCTTT.

This sequence joins TRBV28 and TRBJ1-2; 9 bases match TRBD1. In germline, CDR1 is MDHEN, CDR2 SYDVKM. The CDR3 extends over 17 amino acids. After removal of 6 bases from V and 5 bases from J, the junction contained 16 bases not matched to a gene. CDR3 DNA sequence: TGTGCCAGCAGACCCACAATACAGGGGGCGTCCGTTTATGGCTACACCTTC. It encodes CASRPTIQGASVYGYTF.

CDR3 nucleotide sequence: TGTGCCAGCAGCCACCTGGTAGAGGACACCTACGAGCAGTACTTC. It codes for CASSHLVEDTYEQYF. The V and J genes are TRBV5-5 and TRBJ2-7, with a weak D call TRBD1 (5 bases). Trimming shortened V by 4 bases and J by 2 bases, and 16 bases separated the two germline ends. Germline loops: CDR1 SGHKS, CDR2 YYEKEE (reference sequence). This CDR3 is 15 amino acids long.

The chain combines TRBV12-2 with TRBJ2-7; the D segment call TRBD2 is taken from the table without a DNA check. TRBV12-2 is assigned pseudogene status. The CDR3 sequence is 19 residues long. The CDR3 spells CASRSLSKGGQGNSYEQYF. CDR3 sequence (DNA): TGTGCAAGTCGCTCCCTCTCCAAGGGGGGGCAGGGGAACTCCTACGAGCAGTACTTC.

The CDR3 is CASSSTGTGAAKHF. DNA of the CDR3: TGTGCCAGCAGCTCTACCGGGACAGGGGCCGCAAAGCATTTT. V gene TRBV9 combines with J gene TRBJ1-5, with TRBD1 matching 10 bases. J gave up 14 bases and V 4 bases, and 12 bases lay outside the gene matches. Germline-derived CDR1 and CDR2 are SGDLS and YYNGEE. The CDR3 is made up of 14 amino acids.

The chain couples TRBV9 to TRBJ1-1; D is perhaps TRBD1 (5 bases). Trimming removed 3 bases at V and 0 bases at J, with 9 bases between. This CDR3 has 14 residues. Germline assignment: CDR1 SGDLS and CDR2 YYNGEE. This CDR3 reads CASSGTGLNTEAFF. The CDR3 DNA reads TGTGCCAGCAGCGGTACAGGATTGAACACTGAAGCTTTCTTT.

This chain joins TRBV13 and TRBJ2-7; 8 nucleotides match TRBD1. The V and J ends lost 6 bases and 7 bases, in that order; junction bases with no gene match: 14. Germline-derived CDR1 and CDR2 are PRHDT and FYEKMQ (reference sequence). The CDR3 is 15 residues long. The CDR3 is CASSDTGTGSREQYF. The CDR3 coding sequence is TGTGCCAGCAGTGATACGGGGACAGGTTCTCGGGAGCAGTACTTC. Together with reference TRBV13 and TRBJ2-7, the CDR3 gives the full variable domain: AAGVIQSPRHLIKEKRETATLKCYPIPRHDTVYWYQQGPGQDPQFLISFYEKMQSDKGSIPDRFSAQQFSDYHSELNMSSLELGDSALYFCASSDTGTGSREQYFGPGTRLTVT.

The chain joins TRBV15 to TRBJ1-6; D unclear. The germline V and J ends were trimmed by 0 bases and 6 bases, with 9 bases remaining between them. In germline, CDR1 is LNHNV, CDR2 YYDKDF (reference sequence). The CDR3 runs to 15 residues. CDR3 loop: CATSRDGRANSPLHF. CDR3 coding DNA: TGTGCCACCAGCAGAGATGGGCGAGCTAATTCACCCCTCCACTTT.

The chain combines TRBV16 with TRBJ1-2, with 11 nucleotides matching TRBD1. Trimming cost V 0 bases and J 3 bases; bases outside gene matches: 6. Germline V CDR1 and CDR2: KGHSY, FQNENV. CDR3 length equals 17 residues. The chain's CDR3 is CASSQSWTGGADYGYTF. DNA for the CDR3: TGTGCCAGCAGCCAATCGTGGACAGGGGGCGCGGACTATGGCTACACCTTC.

The J gene is TRBJ1-2, the V gene TRBV29-1; 8 bases agree with TRBD1. The CDR3 runs 13 residues. CDR1 and CDR2 from the germline V gene are SQVTM and ANQGSEA. The J segment lost 5 bases and the V segment lost 5 bases, leaving 7 bases of the junction unmatched. CDR3 loop: CSVSGTGGYGYTF. The CDR3 bases are TGCAGCGTTAGTGGGACAGGAGGGTATGGCTACACCTTC.

This clone was detected a few times. The gene calls are TRBV25-1 and TRBJ1-2, with TRBD1 as a possible D gene (6 bases). V was trimmed by 8 bases and J by 10 bases, leaving 17 bases between them. The CDR3 runs 12 residues. Germline V CDR1 and CDR2: MGHDK, SYGVNS. CDR3 loop: CASGGAYSPYTF. The CDR3 DNA follows: TGTGCCAGCGGGGGGGCCTACAGCCCCTACACCTTC.

V usage is TRBV19 and J usage is TRBJ1-2; TRBD1 matches 7 bases. V gave up 5 bases and J gave up 5 bases; unmatched junction bases: 2. Germline CDR1 and CDR2: LNHDA and SQIVND (reference sequence). The CDR3 runs to 12 residues. In DNA form, the CDR3 reads TGTGCCAGTAGTCCAGGGGGGTATGGCTACACCTTC. This gives the protein CASSPGGYGYTF.

The sample holds one count of this clone. V and J are TRBV21-1 and TRBJ2-1; the table names TRBD2, a call not compared with the DNA. TRBV21-1 is an annotated pseudogene. The CDR3 totals 15 residues. The CDR3 bases are TGTGCCATCCTTCTAGCGGGGGGGTCCTACAATGAGCAGTTCTTC. Translated, it gives CAILLAGGSYNEQFF.

The chain links TRBV6-5 to TRBJ2-3; D is possibly TRBD1 (5 bases). Germline V gene data show CDR1 as MNHEY and CDR2 as SVGAGI. CDR3 length equals 13 residues. V shed 6 bases and J shed 6 bases, with 13 bases lying between them. CDR3 loop: CASRPGLMDTQYF. The CDR3 DNA is TGTGCCAGCAGACCAGGGTTGATGGATACGCAGTATTTT.

The V gene is TRBV7-3, the J gene TRBJ2-1; TRBD2 aligns across 13 bases. Germline V gene data show CDR1 as SGHTA and CDR2 as FQGTGA. V shed 2 bases, J shed 6 bases, and the junction held 7 bases outside the gene matches. The CDR3 is made up of 17 amino acids. CDR3: CASSLGLAGAYGNEQFF. CDR3 nucleotides: TGTGCCAGCAGCTTAGGACTAGCGGGAGCGTACGGCAATGAGCAGTTCTTC.